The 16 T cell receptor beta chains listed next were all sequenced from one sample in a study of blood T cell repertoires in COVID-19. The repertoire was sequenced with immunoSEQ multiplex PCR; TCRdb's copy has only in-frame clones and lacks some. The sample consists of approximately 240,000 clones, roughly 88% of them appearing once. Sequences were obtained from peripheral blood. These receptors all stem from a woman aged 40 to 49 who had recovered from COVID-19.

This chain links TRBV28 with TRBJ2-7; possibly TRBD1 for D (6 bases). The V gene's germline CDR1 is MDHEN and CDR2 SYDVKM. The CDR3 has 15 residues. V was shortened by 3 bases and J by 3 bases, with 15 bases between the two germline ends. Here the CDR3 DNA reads TGTGCCAGCAGTTTCCCCCGGGACATTGTCTACGAGCAGTACTTC. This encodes CASSFPRDIVYEQYF.

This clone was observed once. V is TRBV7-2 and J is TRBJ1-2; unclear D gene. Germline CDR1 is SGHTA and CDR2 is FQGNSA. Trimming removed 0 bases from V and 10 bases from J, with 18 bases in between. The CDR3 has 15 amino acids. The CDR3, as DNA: TGTGCCAGCAGCTTAGCGACGGGAGTAGGTAAAGACTACACCTTC. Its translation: CASSLATGVGKDYTF.

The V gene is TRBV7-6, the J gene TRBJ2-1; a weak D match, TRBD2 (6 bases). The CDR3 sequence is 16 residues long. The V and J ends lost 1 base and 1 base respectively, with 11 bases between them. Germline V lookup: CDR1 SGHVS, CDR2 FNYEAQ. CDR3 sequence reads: CASSLDSGPSYNEQFF. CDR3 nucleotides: TGTGCCAGCAGCTTAGATAGCGGACCATCCTACAATGAGCAGTTCTTC.

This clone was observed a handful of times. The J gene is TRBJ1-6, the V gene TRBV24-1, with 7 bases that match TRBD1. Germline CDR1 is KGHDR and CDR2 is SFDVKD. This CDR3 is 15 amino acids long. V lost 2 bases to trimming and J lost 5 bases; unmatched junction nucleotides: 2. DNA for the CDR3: TGTGCCACCAGTGATTCGGGACAGCATAATTCACCCCTCCACTTT. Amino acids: CATSDSGQHNSPLHF.

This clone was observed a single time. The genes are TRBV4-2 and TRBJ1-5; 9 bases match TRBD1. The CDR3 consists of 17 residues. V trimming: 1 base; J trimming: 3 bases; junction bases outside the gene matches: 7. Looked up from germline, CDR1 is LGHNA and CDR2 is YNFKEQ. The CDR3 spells CASSQADRGFDNQPQHF. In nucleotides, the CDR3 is TGTGCCAGCAGCCAAGCCGACAGGGGGTTTGACAATCAGCCCCAGCATTTT.

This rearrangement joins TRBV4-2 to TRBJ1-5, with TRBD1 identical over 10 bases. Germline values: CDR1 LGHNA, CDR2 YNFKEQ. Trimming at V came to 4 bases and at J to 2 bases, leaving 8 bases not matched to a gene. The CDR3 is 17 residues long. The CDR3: CASSREYGTGGNQPQHF. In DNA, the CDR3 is TGTGCCAGCAGCCGAGAATATGGGACAGGGGGCAATCAGCCCCAGCATTTT.

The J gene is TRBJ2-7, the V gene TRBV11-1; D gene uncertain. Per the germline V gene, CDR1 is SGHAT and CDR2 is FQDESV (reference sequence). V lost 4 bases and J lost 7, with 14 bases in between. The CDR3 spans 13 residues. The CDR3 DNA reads TGTGCCAGCAGCTACGGGTCTGAGAGGGAGCAGTACTTC. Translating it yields CASSYGSEREQYF.

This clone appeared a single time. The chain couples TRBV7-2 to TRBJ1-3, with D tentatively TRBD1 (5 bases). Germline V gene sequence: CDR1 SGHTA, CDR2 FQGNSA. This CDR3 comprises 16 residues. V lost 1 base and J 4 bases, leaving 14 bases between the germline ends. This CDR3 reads CASSLGGEVSGNTIYF. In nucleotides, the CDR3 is TGTGCCAGCAGCTTAGGGGGGGAGGTATCCGGAAACACCATATATTTT.

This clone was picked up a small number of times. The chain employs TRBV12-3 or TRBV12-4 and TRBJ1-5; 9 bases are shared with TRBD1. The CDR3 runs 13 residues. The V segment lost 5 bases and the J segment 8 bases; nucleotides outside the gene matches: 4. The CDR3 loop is CASSRDRVEPQHF. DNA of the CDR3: TGTGCCAGCAGTAGGGACAGGGTAGAGCCCCAGCATTTT.

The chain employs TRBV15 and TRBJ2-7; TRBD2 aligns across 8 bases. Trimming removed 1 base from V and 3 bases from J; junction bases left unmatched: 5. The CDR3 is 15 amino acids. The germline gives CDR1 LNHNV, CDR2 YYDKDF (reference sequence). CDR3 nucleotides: TGTGCCACCAGCAGAGCGTTGGCGGGAGGCTACGAGCAGTACTTC. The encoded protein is CATSRALAGGYEQYF. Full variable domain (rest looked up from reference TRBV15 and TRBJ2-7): DAMVIQNPRYQVTQFGKPVTLSCSQTLNHNVMYWYQQKSSQAPKLLFHYYDKDFNNEADTPDNFQSRRPNTSFCFLDIRSPGLGDTAMYLCATSRALAGGYEQYFGPGTRLTVT.

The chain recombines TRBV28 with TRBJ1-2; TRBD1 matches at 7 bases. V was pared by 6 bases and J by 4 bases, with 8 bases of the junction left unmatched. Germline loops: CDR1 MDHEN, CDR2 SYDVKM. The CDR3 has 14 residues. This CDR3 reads CASSPGQSFYGYTF. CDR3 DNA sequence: TGTGCCAGCAGCCCGGGACAGTCCTTCTATGGCTACACCTTC.

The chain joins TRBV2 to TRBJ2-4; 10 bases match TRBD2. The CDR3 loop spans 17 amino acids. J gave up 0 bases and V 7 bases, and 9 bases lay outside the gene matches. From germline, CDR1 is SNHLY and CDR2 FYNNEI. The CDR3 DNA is TGTGCCAGCATAGAACTAGCGGGGCCGTCAGCCAAAAACATTCAGTACTTC. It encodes CASIELAGPSAKNIQYF.

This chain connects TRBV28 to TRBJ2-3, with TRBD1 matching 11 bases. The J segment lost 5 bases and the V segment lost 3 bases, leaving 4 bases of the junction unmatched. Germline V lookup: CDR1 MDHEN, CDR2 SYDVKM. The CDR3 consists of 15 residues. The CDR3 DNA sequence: TGTGCCAGCAGTTTGGGGACAGGGGGAAAAGATACGCAGTATTTT. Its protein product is CASSLGTGGKDTQYF.

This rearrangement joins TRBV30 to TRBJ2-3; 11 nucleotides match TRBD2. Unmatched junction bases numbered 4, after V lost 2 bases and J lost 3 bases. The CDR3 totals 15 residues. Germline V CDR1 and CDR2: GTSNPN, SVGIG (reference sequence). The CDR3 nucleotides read TGTGCCTGGAGTACTAGCGGGAGTAGGACAGATACGCAGTATTTT. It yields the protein CAWSTSGSRTDTQYF.

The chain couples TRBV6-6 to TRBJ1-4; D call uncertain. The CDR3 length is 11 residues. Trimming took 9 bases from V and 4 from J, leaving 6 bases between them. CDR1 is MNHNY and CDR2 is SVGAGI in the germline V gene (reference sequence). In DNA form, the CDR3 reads TGTGCCAGTGCGCTTAATGAAAAACTGTTTTTT. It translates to CASALNEKLFF.

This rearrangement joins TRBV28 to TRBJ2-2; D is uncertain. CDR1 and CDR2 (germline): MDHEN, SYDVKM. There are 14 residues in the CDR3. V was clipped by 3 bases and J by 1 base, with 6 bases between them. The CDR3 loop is CASSFSGNTGELFF. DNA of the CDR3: TGTGCCAGCAGTTTTTCGGGGAACACCGGGGAGCTGTTTTTT.